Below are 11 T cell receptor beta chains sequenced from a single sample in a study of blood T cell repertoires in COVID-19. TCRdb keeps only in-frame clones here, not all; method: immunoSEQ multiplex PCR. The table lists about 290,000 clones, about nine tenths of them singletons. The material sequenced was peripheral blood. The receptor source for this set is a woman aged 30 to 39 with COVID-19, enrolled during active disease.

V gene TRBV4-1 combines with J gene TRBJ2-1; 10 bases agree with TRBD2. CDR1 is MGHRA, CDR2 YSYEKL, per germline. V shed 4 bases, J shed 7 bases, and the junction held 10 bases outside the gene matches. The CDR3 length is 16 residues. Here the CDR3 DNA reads TGCGCCAGCAGCCCCATGGGGGGACTAGCGTTTAATGAGCAGTTCTTC. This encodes CASSPMGGLAFNEQFF.

The CDR3 sequence is CASSPRQGTFNYGYTF. CDR3 DNA: TGTGCCAGCAGCCCTCGACAGGGAACTTTCAACTATGGCTACACCTTC. The chain links TRBV7-8 to TRBJ1-2; 7 bases map to TRBD1. The CDR3 has 16 amino acids. After removal of 5 bases from V and 2 bases from J, the junction contained 11 bases not matched to a gene. Looked up from germline, CDR1 is SGHVS and CDR2 is FQNEAQ.

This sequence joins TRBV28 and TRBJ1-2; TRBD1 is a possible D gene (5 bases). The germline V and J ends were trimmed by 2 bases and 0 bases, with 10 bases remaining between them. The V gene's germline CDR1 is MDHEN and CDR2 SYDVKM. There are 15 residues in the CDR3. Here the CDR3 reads CASSLETASNYGYTF. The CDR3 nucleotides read TGTGCCAGCAGTTTAGAGACAGCTTCTAACTATGGCTACACCTTC.

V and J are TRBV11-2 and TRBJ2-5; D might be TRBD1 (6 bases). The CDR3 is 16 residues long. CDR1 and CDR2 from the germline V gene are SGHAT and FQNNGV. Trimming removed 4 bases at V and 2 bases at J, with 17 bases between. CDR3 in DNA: TGTGCCAGCAGCTCGATCCGGGACACGACACAAGAGACCCAGTACTTC. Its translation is CASSSIRDTTQETQYF.

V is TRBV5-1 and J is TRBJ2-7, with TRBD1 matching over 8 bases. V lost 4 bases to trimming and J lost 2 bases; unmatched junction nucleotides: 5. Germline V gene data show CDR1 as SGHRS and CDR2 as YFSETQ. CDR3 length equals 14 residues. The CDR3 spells CASSGGQDPYEQYF. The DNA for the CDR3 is TGCGCCAGCAGCGGGGGACAGGACCCCTACGAGCAGTACTTC.

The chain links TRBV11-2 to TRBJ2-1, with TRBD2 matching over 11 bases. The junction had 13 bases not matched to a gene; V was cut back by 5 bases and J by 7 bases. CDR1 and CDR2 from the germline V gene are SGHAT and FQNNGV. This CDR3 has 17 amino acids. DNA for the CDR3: TGTGCCAGCAGCCCCAAACTAGCGGGGGTAATAGGGAATGAGCAGTTCTTC. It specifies CASSPKLAGVIGNEQFF.

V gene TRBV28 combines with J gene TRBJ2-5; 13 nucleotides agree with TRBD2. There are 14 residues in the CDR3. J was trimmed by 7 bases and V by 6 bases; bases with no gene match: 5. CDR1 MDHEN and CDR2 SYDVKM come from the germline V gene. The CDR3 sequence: CASRRGLAGRTQYF. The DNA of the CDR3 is TGTGCCAGCAGAAGGGGACTAGCGGGGAGGACCCAGTACTTC.

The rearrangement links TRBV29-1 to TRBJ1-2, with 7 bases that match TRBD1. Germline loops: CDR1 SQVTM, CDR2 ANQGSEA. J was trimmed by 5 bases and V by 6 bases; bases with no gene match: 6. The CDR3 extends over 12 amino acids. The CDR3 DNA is TGCAGCGTCTTGACAGGGATGTATGGCTACACCTTC. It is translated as CSVLTGMYGYTF.

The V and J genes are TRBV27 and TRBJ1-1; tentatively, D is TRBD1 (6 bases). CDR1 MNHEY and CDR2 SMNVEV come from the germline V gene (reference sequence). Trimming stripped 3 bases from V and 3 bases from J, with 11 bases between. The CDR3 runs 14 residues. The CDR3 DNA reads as TGTGCCAGCAGTTTCACGGGGGGCTACACTGAAGCTTTCTTT. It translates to CASSFTGGYTEAFF.

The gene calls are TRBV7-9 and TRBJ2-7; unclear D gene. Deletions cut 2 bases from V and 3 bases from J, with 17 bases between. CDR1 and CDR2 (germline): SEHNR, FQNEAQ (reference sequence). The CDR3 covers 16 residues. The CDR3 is CASSLSSPNLGYEQYF. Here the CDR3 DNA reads TGTGCCAGCAGCTTATCATCCCCCAACCTCGGCTACGAGCAGTACTTC. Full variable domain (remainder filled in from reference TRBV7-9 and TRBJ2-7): DTGVSQNPRHKITKRGQNVTFRCDPISEHNRLYWYRQTLGQGPEFLTYFQNEAQLEKSRLLSDRFSAERPKGSFSTLEIQRTEQGDSAMYLCASSLSSPNLGYEQYFGPGTRLTVT.

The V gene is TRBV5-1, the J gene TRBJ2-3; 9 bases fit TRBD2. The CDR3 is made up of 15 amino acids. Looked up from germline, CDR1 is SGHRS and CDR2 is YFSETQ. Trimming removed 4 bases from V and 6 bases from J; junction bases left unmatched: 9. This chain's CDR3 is CASSTRSGGPDTQYF. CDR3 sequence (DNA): TGCGCCAGCAGCACCCGGAGCGGGGGGCCCGATACGCAGTATTTT.